The subject of this entry is one T cell receptor beta chain. What it recognizes is unknown. The CDR3 contains 16 residues. V shed 0 bases and J 5 bases; nucleotides not matched to a gene: 4. Germline V lookup: CDR1 SGHNT, CDR2 YYREEE (reference sequence). This sample is part of a study of radiotherapy plus CTLA-4 blockade in lung cancer. In the study overall: Disease control reached approximately 29%, with objective responses in 15% to 20%.

Study conclusions and caveats: Response was reportedly best predicted by early blood T cell clone dynamics, with interferon-beta.

Clones were sequenced by immunoSEQ multiplex PCR, and TCRdb holds only the in-frame ones, with some missing. The sample has about 88,000 clones; about three quarters are singletons. This specimen consisted of peripheral blood, obtained from a patient treated with radiotherapy plus ipilimumab. The TCR comes from a human donor with non-small cell lung cancer that progressed on radiotherapy plus ipilimumab. The chain links TRBV5-4 to TRBJ2-2, with 10 bases aligning to TRBD2. CDR3 residues: CASSLGPSGRTGELFF. The CDR3 bases are TGTGCCAGCAGCTTGGGGCCTAGCGGGAGAACCGGGGAGCTGTTTTTT.